Sequencing of this TCR beta chain was carried out in a study of T cell repertoires in cytomegalovirus infection. This clonotype has just a few counts. Using its own MiXCR run on the reads, TCRdb lists one record per CDR3 protein. Of over 90,000 distinct CDR3 sequences listed, 15% to 20% are singletons. This CDR3 comprises 12 residues. Between the trimmed V and J ends, which lost 5 bases and 5 bases, there was a span of 10 bases. Source material: PBMCs. This TCR was recovered from a human donor in good health (CMV status not recorded). Some clones in this sample may be carry-over from other donors' samples. V and J are TRBV12-3 or TRBV12-4 and TRBJ2-7; D unclear. The CDR3 bases are TGTGCCAGCAGTAGACGGCAGGACGAGCAGTACTTC. Its translation: CASSRRQDEQYF.